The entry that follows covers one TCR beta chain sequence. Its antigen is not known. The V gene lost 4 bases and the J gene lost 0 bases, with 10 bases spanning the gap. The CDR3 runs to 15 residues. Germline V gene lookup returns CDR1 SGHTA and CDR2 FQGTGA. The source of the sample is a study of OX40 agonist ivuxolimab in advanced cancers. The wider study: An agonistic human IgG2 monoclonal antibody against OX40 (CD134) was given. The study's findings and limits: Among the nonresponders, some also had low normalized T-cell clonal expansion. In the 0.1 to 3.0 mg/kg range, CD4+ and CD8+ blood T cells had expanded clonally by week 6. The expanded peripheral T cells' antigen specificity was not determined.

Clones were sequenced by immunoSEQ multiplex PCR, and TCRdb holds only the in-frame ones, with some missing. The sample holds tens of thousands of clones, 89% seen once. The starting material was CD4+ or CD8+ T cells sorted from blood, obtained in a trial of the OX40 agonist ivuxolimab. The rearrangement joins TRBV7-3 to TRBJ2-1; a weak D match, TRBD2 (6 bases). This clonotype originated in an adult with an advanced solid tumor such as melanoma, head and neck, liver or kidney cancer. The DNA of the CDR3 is TGTGCCAGCAGCTCCGGACTACGCTCCTACAATGAGCAGTTCTTC. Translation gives CASSSGLRSYNEQFF.